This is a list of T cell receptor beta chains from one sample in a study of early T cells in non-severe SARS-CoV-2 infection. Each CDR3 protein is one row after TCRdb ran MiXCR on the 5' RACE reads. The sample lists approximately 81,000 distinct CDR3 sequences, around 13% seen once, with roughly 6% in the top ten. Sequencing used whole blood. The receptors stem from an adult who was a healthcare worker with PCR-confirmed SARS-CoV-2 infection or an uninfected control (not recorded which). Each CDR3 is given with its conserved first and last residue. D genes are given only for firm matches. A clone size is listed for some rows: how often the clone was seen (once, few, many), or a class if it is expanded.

CDR3aa: CASSGSYTEAFF
CDR3nt: TGTGCCAGCAGTGGCAGCTACACTGAAGCTTTCTTT
j_gene: TRBJ1-1
v_gene: TRBV28
abundance: many
d_gene: .

CDR3aa: CASSSAIDRNQYF
CDR3nt: TGTGCCAGCAGTTCTGCTATTGACAGAAACCAGTACTTC
j_gene: TRBJ2-5
v_gene: TRBV5-5
abundance: .
d_gene: .

CDR3aa: CSATSQSFFTGELFF
CDR3nt: TGCAGTGCTACCTCTCAGAGCTTTTTCACCGGGGAGCTGTTTTTT
j_gene: TRBJ2-2
v_gene: TRBV20-1
abundance: .
d_gene: .

CDR3aa: CASSLALSMSEQYF
CDR3nt: TGTGCCAGCAGCTTAGCCCTCTCGATGTCCGAGCAGTACTTC
j_gene: TRBJ2-7
v_gene: TRBV11-2
abundance: .
d_gene: .

CDR3aa: CASRTRTANTEAFF
CDR3nt: TGCGCCAGCAGGACCCGGACAGCGAACACTGAAGCTTTCTTT
j_gene: TRBJ1-1
v_gene: TRBV10-2
abundance: .
d_gene: .

CDR3aa: CASSPPGSLNYEQYF
CDR3nt: TGTGCCAGCTCACCACCGGGGTCTCTTAACTACGAGCAGTACTTC
j_gene: TRBJ2-7
v_gene: TRBV18
abundance: .
d_gene: .

CDR3aa: CASSPLDVREQYF
CDR3nt: TGTGCCAGCAGCCCCTTGGACGTACGCGAGCAGTACTTC
j_gene: TRBJ2-7
v_gene: TRBV3-1
abundance: many
d_gene: .

CDR3aa: CASSLAPRGVRNQPQHF
CDR3nt: TGTGCCAGCAGCTTAGCGCCAAGGGGTGTCCGGAATCAGCCCCAGCATTTT
j_gene: TRBJ1-5
v_gene: TRBV7-6
abundance: many
d_gene: .

CDR3aa: CAWTRGVWGVAF
CDR3nt: TGTGCCTGGACCCGCGGGGTCTGGGGAGTGGCCTTT
j_gene: TRBJ1-1
v_gene: TRBV30
abundance: few
d_gene: .

CDR3aa: CSVVGSGRSYNEQFF
CDR3nt: TGCAGCGTGGTGGGTAGCGGGAGGTCCTACAATGAGCAGTTCTTC
j_gene: TRBJ2-1
v_gene: TRBV29-1
abundance: many
d_gene: TRBD2

CDR3aa: CASSLVGRGVEQYF
CDR3nt: TGTGCCAGCAGTTTAGTGGGCAGGGGGGTCGAGCAGTACTTC
j_gene: TRBJ2-7
v_gene: TRBV27
abundance: .
d_gene: .

CDR3aa: CASRPTSGRMDIQYF
CDR3nt: TGCGCCAGCAGGCCGACTAGCGGGAGGATGGACATTCAGTACTTC
j_gene: TRBJ2-4
v_gene: TRBV5-1
abundance: .
d_gene: TRBD2

CDR3aa: CSARDRSLGGELLF
CDR3nt: TGCAGTGCTAGAGATCGTAGCTTGGGCGGGGAGCTGTTATTT
j_gene: TRBJ2-2
v_gene: TRBV20-1
abundance: .
d_gene: .

CDR3aa: CSAASGGPQETQYF
CDR3nt: TGCAGTGCAGCTAGCGGGGGGCCGCAAGAGACCCAGTACTTC
j_gene: TRBJ2-5
v_gene: TRBV20-1
abundance: few
d_gene: TRBD2

CDR3aa: CASSQDSGEQFF
CDR3nt: TGTGCCAGCAGCCAAGACAGCGGTGAGCAGTTCTTC
j_gene: TRBJ2-1
v_gene: TRBV7-8
abundance: .
d_gene: .

CDR3aa: CASSLTRQGYTQYF
CDR3nt: TGTGCCAGCAGTTTGACCCGACAGGGCTATACGCAGTATTTT
j_gene: TRBJ2-3
v_gene: TRBV6-2/TRBV6-3
abundance: .
d_gene: TRBD1

CDR3aa: CSVELGLAFQETQYF
CDR3nt: TGCAGCGTTGAATTGGGATTGGCCTTTCAAGAGACCCAGTACTTC
j_gene: TRBJ2-5
v_gene: TRBV29-1
abundance: .
d_gene: .

CDR3aa: CASSPAAGGGTDTQYF
CDR3nt: TGTGCCAGCAGCCCCGCGGCGGGAGGGGGCACAGATACGCAGTATTTT
j_gene: TRBJ2-3
v_gene: TRBV28
abundance: many
d_gene: TRBD2

CDR3aa: CSVWTQEDYEQYF
CDR3nt: TGCAGCGTCTGGACCCAGGAGGACTACGAGCAGTACTTC
j_gene: TRBJ2-7
v_gene: TRBV29-1
abundance: .
d_gene: .

CDR3aa: CASREHGNQPQHF
CDR3nt: TGTGCCAGCAGAGAACACGGTAATCAGCCCCAGCATTTT
j_gene: TRBJ1-5
v_gene: TRBV28
abundance: few
d_gene: .

CDR3aa: CSASGTGSYEQYF
CDR3nt: TGCAGTGCTTCCGGGACAGGGAGCTACGAGCAGTACTTC
j_gene: TRBJ2-7
v_gene: TRBV20-1
abundance: many
d_gene: TRBD1

CDR3aa: CSATKETVGEQFF
CDR3nt: TGCAGTGCTACCAAGGAAACGGTCGGGGAGCAGTTCTTC
j_gene: TRBJ2-1
v_gene: TRBV20-1
abundance: many
d_gene: .

CDR3aa: CASSLGIRGGNTGELFF
CDR3nt: TGTGCCAGCAGCTTAGGAATCCGGGGTGGAAACACCGGGGAGCTGTTTTTT
j_gene: TRBJ2-2
v_gene: TRBV11-2
abundance: few
d_gene: .

CDR3aa: CASSLHRLNEQYF
CDR3nt: TGTGCCAGCAGTTTACACCGGTTGAACGAGCAGTACTTC
j_gene: TRBJ2-7
v_gene: TRBV28
abundance: many
d_gene: .

CDR3aa: CASSSGRMNTEAFF
CDR3nt: TGTGCCAGCAGCTCGGGACGGATGAACACTGAAGCTTTCTTT
j_gene: TRBJ1-1
v_gene: TRBV12-3/TRBV12-4
abundance: many
d_gene: .

CDR3aa: CASRGGPYEQYF
CDR3nt: TGTGCCAGCAGGGGAGGGCCCTACGAGCAGTACTTC
j_gene: TRBJ2-7
v_gene: TRBV28
abundance: few
d_gene: TRBD2

CDR3aa: CASSLPASSYEQYF
CDR3nt: TGCGCCAGCAGCTTACCTGCCAGCTCCTACGAGCAGTACTTC
j_gene: TRBJ2-7
v_gene: TRBV5-1
abundance: many
d_gene: .

CDR3aa: CASSSIQGSFF
CDR3nt: TGTGCCAGCAGTTCCATACAGGGGTCTTTCTTT
j_gene: TRBJ1-1
v_gene: TRBV6-5
abundance: few
d_gene: TRBD1

CDR3aa: CASSFFGENTIYF
CDR3nt: TGTGCCAGCAGCTTCTTTGGGGAAAACACCATATATTTT
j_gene: TRBJ1-3
v_gene: TRBV28
abundance: many
d_gene: .

CDR3aa: CASSFESRGQAFF
CDR3nt: TGCGCCAGCAGCTTCGAGTCTAGGGGGCAAGCTTTCTTT
j_gene: TRBJ1-1
v_gene: TRBV5-1
abundance: .
d_gene: TRBD1

CDR3aa: CASSRAGRNEQFF
CDR3nt: TGTGCCAGCAGCCGGGCGGGGCGCAATGAGCAGTTCTTC
j_gene: TRBJ2-1
v_gene: TRBV3-1
abundance: .
d_gene: .

CDR3aa: CASSPTSDPNTEAFF
CDR3nt: TGTGCCAGCAGCCCGACTTCCGACCCGAACACTGAAGCTTTCTTT
j_gene: TRBJ1-1
v_gene: TRBV12-3/TRBV12-4
abundance: .
d_gene: .

CDR3aa: CASGLVAGGTEAFF
CDR3nt: TGTGCTAGTGGTTTGGTAGCTGGAGGGACTGAAGCTTTCTTT
j_gene: TRBJ1-1
v_gene: TRBV12-5
abundance: many
d_gene: .

CDR3aa: CASSLAPGNSPLHF
CDR3nt: TGTGCCAGCAGTTTGGCCCCAGGGAATTCACCCCTCCACTTT
j_gene: TRBJ1-6
v_gene: TRBV28
abundance: many
d_gene: .

CDR3aa: CASRYNSGSGETQYF
CDR3nt: TGTGCCAGCAGATATAACTCAGGGTCCGGAGAGACCCAGTACTTC
j_gene: TRBJ2-5
v_gene: TRBV6-1
abundance: few
d_gene: .

CDR3aa: CASRPGLARTGELFF
CDR3nt: TGTGCCAGCAGACCGGGACTAGCGCGCACCGGGGAGCTGTTTTTT
j_gene: TRBJ2-2
v_gene: TRBV12-3/TRBV12-4
abundance: many
d_gene: TRBD2

CDR3aa: CATSRDLQGTAFF
CDR3nt: TGTGCCACCAGCAGAGATCTTCAGGGGACAGCTTTCTTT
j_gene: TRBJ1-1
v_gene: TRBV15
abundance: few
d_gene: .

CDR3aa: CASRRGQGSYEQYF
CDR3nt: TGTGCCAGCAGACGCGGACAGGGTAGCTACGAGCAGTACTTC
j_gene: TRBJ2-7
v_gene: TRBV6-5
abundance: many
d_gene: TRBD1